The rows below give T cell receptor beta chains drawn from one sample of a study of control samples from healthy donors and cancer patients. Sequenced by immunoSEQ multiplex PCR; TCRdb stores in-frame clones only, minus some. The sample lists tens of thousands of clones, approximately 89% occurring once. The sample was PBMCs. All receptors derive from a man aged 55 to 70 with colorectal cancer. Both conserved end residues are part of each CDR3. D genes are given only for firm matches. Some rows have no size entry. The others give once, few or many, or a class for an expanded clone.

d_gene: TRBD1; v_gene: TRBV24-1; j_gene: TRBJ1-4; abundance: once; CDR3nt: TGTGCCACCAGTGATTCGCAGGACAGGGAATTGGGTAATAATGAAAAACTGTTTTTT; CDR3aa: CATSDSQDRELGNNEKLFF
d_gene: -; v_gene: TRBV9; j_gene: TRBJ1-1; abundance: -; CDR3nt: TGTGCCAGCAGCGTACTAGGGAACACTGAAGCTTTCTTT; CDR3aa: CASSVLGNTEAFF
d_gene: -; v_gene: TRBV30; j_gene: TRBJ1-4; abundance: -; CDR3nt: TGTGCCTGGAGTGTAATCGGTTCGGGGAAACTGTTTTTT; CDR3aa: CAWSVIGSGKLFF
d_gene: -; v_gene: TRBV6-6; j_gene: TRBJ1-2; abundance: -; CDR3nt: TGTGCCAGCAGTTACTCCGGGACAAAGAACTATGGCTACACCTTC; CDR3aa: CASSYSGTKNYGYTF
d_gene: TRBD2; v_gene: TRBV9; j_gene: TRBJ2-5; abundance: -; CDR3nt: TGTGCCAGCAGCCCGTCCGCCGTTCCCGGGACTAGCGGGGGTACCCAAGAGACCCAGTACTTC; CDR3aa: CASSPSAVPGTSGGTQETQYF
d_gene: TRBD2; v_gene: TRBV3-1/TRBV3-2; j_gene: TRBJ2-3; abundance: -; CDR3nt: TGTGCCAGCAGCCAAGGGAAACTAGCGGGGGGGCCGGATACGCAGTATTTT; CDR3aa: CASSQGKLAGGPDTQYF
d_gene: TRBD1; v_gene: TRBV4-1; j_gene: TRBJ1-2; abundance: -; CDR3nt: TGCGCCAGCAGCCAAGAAACGGGACAGCCGAACTATGGCTACACCTTC; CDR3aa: CASSQETGQPNYGYTF
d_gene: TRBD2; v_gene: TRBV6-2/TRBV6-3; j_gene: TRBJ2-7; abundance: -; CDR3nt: TGTGCCAGCAGTCCCTTCGCGGGGGGCGCCTACGAGCAGTACTTC; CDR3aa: CASSPFAGGAYEQYF
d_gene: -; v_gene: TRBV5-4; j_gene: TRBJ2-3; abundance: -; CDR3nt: TGTGCCAGCAGCTTGTATGGGGGAGATACGCAGTATTTT; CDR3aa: CASSLYGGDTQYF
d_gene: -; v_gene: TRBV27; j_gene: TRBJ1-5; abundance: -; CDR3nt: TGTGCCAGCTACATCGGGGGGGCTAATCAGCCCCAGCATTTT; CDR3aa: CASYIGGANQPQHF
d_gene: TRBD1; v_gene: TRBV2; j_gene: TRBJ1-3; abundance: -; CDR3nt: TGTGCCAGCAGGGGGACAGGGCTAGACACCATATATTTT; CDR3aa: CASRGTGLDTIYF
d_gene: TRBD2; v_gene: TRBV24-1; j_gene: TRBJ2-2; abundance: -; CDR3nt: TGTGCCACCAGTGATCCATCTAGCGGGGCCGGGGAGCTGTTTTTT; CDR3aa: CATSDPSSGAGELFF
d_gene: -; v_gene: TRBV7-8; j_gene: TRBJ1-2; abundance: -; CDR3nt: TGTGCCAGCAGCTTGACCGGGGGCCCTAACTATGGCTACACCTTC; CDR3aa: CASSLTGGPNYGYTF
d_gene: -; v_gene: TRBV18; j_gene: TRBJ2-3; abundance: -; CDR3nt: TGTGCCAGCTCAGGGGGAGATACGCAGTATTTT; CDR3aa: CASSGGDTQYF
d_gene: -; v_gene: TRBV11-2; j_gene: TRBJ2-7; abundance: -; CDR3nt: TGTGCCAGCAGCTTAGTAGGTTTTAGCTCCTACGAGCAGTACTTC; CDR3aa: CASSLVGFSSYEQYF
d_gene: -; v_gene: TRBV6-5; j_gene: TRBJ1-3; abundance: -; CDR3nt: TGTGCCAGCAGGGCCGGGGCACGAGGAAACACCATATATTTT; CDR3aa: CASRAGARGNTIYF
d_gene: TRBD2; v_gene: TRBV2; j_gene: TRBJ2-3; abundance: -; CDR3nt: TGTGCCAGCAGTGAGACGGGGGGGCCCCGCACAGATACGCAGTATTTT; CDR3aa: CASSETGGPRTDTQYF
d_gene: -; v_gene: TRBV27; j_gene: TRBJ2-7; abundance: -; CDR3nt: TGTGCCAGCAGTTTAGGGCAGGGGCTGACCTACGAGCAGTACTTC; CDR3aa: CASSLGQGLTYEQYF
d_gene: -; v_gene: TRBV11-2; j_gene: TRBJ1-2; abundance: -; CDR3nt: TGTGCCAGCAGCTTAGTGGCGGCCCCTAACTATGGCTACACCTTC; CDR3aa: CASSLVAAPNYGYTF
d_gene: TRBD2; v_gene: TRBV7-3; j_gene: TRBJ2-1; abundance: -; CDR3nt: TGTGCCAGCAGCTTAGAGGTCCCCGCTAGCGGGGGTAACAATGAGCAGTTCTTC; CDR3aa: CASSLEVPASGGNNEQFF
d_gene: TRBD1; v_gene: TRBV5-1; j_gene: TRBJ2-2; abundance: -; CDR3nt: TGCGCCAGTCACGTGACAGGGGCGAACACCGGGGAGCTGTTTTTT; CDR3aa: CASHVTGANTGELFF
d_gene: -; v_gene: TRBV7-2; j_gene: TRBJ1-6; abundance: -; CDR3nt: TGTGCCAGCAGTTTACAGGGAAGGGGCTATAATTCACCCCTCCACTTT; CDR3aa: CASSLQGRGYNSPLHF
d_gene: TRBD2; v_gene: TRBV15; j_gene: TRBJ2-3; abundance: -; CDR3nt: TGTGCCACCAGCAGAGATCCTAGCGGGAACACAGATACGCAGTATTTT; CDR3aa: CATSRDPSGNTDTQYF
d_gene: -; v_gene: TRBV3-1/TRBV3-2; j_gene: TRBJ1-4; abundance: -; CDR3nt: TGTGCCAGCAGCCGGTTGAATGAAAAACTGTTTTTT; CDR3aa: CASSRLNEKLFF
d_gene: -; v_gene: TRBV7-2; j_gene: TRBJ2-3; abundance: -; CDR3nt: TGTGCCAGCAGCTCCGGTGGGGGGACAGATACGCAGTATTTT; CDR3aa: CASSSGGGTDTQYF
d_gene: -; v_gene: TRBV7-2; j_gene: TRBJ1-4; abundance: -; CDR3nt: TGTGCCAGCAGCCCCCAGGGCCCAACTAATGAAAAACTGTTTTTT; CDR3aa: CASSPQGPTNEKLFF
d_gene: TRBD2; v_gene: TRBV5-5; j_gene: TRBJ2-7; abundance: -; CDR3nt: TGTGCCAGCAGCAATCGGGCTAGCGGAAACTACGAGCAGTACTTC; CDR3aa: CASSNRASGNYEQYF
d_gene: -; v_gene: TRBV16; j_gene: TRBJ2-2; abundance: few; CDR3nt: TGTGCCAGCAGCCACCGGGGGCAGTCGAAACTGCCTCGGTTCACCGGGGAGCTGTTTTTT; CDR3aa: CASSHRGQSKLPRFTGELFF
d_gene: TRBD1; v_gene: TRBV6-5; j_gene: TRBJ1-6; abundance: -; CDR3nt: TGTGCCAGCAGTTACACCGGACAGGGGGGTTCACCCCTCCACTTT; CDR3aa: CASSYTGQGGSPLHF
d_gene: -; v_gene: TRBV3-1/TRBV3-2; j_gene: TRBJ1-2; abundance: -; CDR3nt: TGTGCCAGCAGCCATTCTCACAGGGATCCCTCTAACTATGGCTACACCTTC; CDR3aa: CASSHSHRDPSNYGYTF
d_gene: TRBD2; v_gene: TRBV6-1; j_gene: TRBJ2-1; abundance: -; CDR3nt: TGTGCCAGCAGGGGCGGGGGGGCCTACAATGAGCAGTTCTTC; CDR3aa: CASRGGGAYNEQFF
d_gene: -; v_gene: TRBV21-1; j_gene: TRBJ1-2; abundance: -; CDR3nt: TGTGCCAGCAGCACGCTAGTTACCCAGGGGGCAGAATATGGCTACACCTTC; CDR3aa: CASSTLVTQGAEYGYTF
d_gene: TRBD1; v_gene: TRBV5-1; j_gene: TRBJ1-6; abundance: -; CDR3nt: TGCGCCAGCAGCCCGCGACAGGGGAGGAATTCACCCCTCCACTTT; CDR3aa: CASSPRQGRNSPLHF
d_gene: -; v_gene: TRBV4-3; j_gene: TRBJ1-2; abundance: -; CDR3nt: TGCGCCAGCAGCCCCTCCCCCCAGGGAGGTGGCTACACCTTC; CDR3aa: CASSPSPQGGGYTF
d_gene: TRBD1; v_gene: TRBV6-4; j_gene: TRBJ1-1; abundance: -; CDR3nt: TGTGCCAGCAGTGACTCGAGCAGGGGGTCTGAAGCTTTCTTT; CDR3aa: CASSDSSRGSEAFF
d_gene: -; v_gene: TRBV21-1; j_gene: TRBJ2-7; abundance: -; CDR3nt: TGTGCCAGCAGCCCCACGGCGGGGAGGCCCCCCTACGAGCAGTACTTC; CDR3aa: CASSPTAGRPPYEQYF
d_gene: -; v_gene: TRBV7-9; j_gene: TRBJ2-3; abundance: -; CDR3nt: TGTGCCAGCAGCCAACCGAACCCAGATACGCAGTATTTT; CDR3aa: CASSQPNPDTQYF
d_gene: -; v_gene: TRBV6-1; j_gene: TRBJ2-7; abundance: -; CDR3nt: TGTGCCAGCAGTGACCTCCGGCAGGGGCTTTACGAGCAGTACTTC; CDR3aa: CASSDLRQGLYEQYF
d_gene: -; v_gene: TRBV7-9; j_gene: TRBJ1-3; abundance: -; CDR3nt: TGTGCCAGCAGCTCCCCGATGGGAGGGATCGGAAACACCATATATTTT; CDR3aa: CASSSPMGGIGNTIYF
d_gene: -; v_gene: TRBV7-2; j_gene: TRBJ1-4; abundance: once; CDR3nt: TGTGCCAGCAGCCCGGCAACTAATGAAAAACTGTTTTTT; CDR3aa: CASSPATNEKLFF
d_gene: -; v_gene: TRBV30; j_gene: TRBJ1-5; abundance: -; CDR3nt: TGTGCCTGGAGTGTAGGGCCAGGGAATCAGCCCCAGCATTTT; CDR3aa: CAWSVGPGNQPQHF